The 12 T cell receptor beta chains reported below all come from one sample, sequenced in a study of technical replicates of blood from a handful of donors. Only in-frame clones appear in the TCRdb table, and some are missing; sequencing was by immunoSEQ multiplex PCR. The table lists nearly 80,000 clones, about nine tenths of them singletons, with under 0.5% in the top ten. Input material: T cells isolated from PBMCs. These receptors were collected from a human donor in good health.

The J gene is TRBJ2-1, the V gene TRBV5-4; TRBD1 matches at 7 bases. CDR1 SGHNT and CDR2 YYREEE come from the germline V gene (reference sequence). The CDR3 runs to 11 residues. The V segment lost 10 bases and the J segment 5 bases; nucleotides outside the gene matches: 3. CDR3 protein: CAFGQDNEQFF. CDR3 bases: TGTGCCTTTGGACAGGACAATGAGCAGTTCTTC.

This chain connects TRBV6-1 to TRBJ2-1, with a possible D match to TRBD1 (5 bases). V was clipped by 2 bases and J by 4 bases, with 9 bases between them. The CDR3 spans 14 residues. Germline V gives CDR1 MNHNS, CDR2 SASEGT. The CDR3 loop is CASSERGSYNEQFF. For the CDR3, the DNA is TGTGCCAGCAGTGAAAGGGGTAGTTACAATGAGCAGTTCTTC.

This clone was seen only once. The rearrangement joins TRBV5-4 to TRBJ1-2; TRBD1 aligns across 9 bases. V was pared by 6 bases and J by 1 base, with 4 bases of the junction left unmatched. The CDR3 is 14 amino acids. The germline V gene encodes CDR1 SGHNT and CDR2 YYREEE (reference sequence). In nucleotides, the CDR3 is TGTGCCAGCAACCCGGGACAGGGTAACTATGGCTACACCTTC. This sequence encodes CASNPGQGNYGYTF.

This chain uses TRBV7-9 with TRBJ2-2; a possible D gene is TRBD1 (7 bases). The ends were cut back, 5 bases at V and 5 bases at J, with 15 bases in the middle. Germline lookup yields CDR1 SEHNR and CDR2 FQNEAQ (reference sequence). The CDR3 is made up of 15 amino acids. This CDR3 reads CASSPWTGGTGELFF. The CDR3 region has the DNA TGTGCCAGCAGCCCGTGGACAGGAGGGACCGGGGAGCTGTTTTTT.

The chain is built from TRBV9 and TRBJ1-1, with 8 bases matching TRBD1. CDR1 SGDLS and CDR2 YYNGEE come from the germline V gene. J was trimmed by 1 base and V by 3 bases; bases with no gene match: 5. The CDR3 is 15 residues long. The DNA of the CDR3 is TGTGCCAGCAGCGGACCGGGACAGGCGAACACTGAAGCTTTCTTT. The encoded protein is CASSGPGQANTEAFF.

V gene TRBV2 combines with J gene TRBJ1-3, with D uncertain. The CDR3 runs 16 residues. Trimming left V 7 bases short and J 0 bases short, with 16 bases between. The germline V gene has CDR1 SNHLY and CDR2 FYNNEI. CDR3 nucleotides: TGTGCCAGCATGAACGAGGCTGGCATCTCTGGAAACACCATATATTTT. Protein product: CASMNEAGISGNTIYF.

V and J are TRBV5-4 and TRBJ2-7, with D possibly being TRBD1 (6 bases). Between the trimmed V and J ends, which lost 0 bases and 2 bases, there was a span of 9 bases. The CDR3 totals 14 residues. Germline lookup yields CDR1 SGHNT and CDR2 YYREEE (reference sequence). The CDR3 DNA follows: TGTGCCAGCAGCTTGGGGAACAGGGCCTACGAGCAGTACTTC. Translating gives CASSLGNRAYEQYF.

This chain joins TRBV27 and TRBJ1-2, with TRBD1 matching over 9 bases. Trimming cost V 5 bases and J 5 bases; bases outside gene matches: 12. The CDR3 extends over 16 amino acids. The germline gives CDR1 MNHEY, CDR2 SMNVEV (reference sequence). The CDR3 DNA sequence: TGTGCCAGCAGTCGGGGGACAGGGCAACTCTTTTATGGCTACACCTTC. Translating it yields CASSRGTGQLFYGYTF.

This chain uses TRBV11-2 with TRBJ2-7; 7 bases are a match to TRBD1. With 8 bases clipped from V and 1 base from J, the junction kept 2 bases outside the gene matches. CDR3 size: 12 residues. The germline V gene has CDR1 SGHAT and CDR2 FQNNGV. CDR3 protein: CASGQVSYEQYF. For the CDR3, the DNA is TGTGCCAGCGGACAGGTTTCCTACGAGCAGTACTTC.

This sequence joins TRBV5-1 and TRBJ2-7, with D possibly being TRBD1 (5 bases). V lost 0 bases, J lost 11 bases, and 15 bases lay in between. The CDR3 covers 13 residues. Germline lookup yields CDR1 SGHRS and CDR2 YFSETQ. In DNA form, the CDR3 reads TGCGCCAGCAGCTTGGATTATACAGGTCAAGAGTACTTC. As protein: CASSLDYTGQEYF. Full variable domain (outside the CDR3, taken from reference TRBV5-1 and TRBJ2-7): KAGVTQTPRYLIKTRGQQVTLSCSPISGHRSVSWYQQTPGQGLQFLFEYFSETQRNKGNFPGRFSGRQFSNSRSEMNVSTLELGDSALYLCASSLDYTGQEYFGPGTRLTVT.

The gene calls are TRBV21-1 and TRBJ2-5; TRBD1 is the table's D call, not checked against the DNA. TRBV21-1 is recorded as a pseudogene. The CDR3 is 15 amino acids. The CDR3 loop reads CASSKDLGVQETQYF. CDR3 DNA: TGTGCCAGCAGCAAAGATTTAGGGGTGCAAGAGACCCAGTACTTC.

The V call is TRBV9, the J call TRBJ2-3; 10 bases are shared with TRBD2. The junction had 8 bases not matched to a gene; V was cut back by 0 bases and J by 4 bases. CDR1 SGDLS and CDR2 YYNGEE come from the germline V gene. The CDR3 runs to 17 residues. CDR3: CASSVGQREGSADTQYF. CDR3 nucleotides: TGTGCCAGCAGCGTAGGGCAGCGGGAGGGTAGTGCAGATACGCAGTATTTT.